This T cell receptor beta chain was captured in a study of OX40 agonist ivuxolimab in advanced cancers. Turning to the study itself: Anti-PD-1, anti-PD-L1 or anti-CTLA-4 therapy given earlier was allowed, and around 40% had some. Partial responses were achieved by three patients, one with hepatocellular carcinoma and two with cutaneous melanoma. Points from the study as a whole: More expanded clones were found, on average, in CD8+ than in CD4+ T cells.

TCRdb's copy holds only in-frame clones and misses some; the assay was immunoSEQ multiplex PCR. This sample has tens of thousands of clones, with just over 85% found just once. CDR1 and CDR2 (germline): KGHSH, LQKENI. The CDR3 totals 15 residues. V lost 3 bases, J lost 8 bases, and 19 bases lay in between. Notes on this clone: No antigen is known for it.

Blood was sampled at baseline, cycle 4 day 1, and cycle 7 day 1. The sample here was CD4+ or CD8+ T cells sorted from blood, taken in a trial of the OX40 agonist ivuxolimab. V and J are TRBV18 and TRBJ1-2; D not certain. This receptor was obtained from an adult with an advanced solid tumor such as melanoma, head and neck, liver or kidney cancer. The CDR3 DNA reads as TGTGCCAGCTCACCGGACCGGAACCGCCCCGGCGGCTACACCTTC. Amino acid sequence: CASSPDRNRPGGYTF.